This section outlines one T cell receptor (beta chain) sequence together with its context. The data stem from a study of blood T cell repertoires in COVID-19. TCRdb's copy holds only in-frame clones and misses some; the assay was immunoSEQ multiplex PCR. The table includes roughly 250,000 clones, just under 90% detected once. The origin of this receptor is a woman aged 35 to 49 with acute or convalescent COVID-19. The sample was peripheral blood.

The CDR3 bases are TGTGCCAGCAGTTACACAGGGTCTGGGGCCAACGTCCTGACTTTC. Encoded protein: CASSYTGSGANVLTF. The chain links TRBV6-5 to TRBJ2-6; weak D call: TRBD1 (6 bases). The CDR3 covers 15 residues. Germline V gene lookup returns CDR1 MNHEY and CDR2 SVGAGI. With 2 bases removed from V and 1 base from J, the gap between germline ends came to 6 bases.